What follows is one T cell receptor (beta chain) and its context. The sample originates from a study of control samples from healthy donors and cancer patients. Produced via immunoSEQ multiplex PCR; TCRdb's table is partial and in-frame only. Counted here are over 65,000 clones, 85% to 90% occurring once; the ten biggest clones make up over 8.5%. This CDR3 has 15 amino acids. Trimming shortened V by 5 bases and J by 4 bases, and 17 bases separated the two germline ends. CDR1 is MNHEY and CDR2 is SVGEGT in the germline V gene. Sequencing used PBMCs. This TCR was sampled from a woman aged 45-65 years with colorectal cancer. The rearrangement links TRBV6-2 or TRBV6-3 to TRBJ1-1; D remains unclear. CDR3 amino acids: CASSPGGVVGTEAFF. CDR3 DNA: TGTGCCAGCAGTCCCGGCGGGGTTGTGGGCACTGAAGCTTTCTTT.